The source of this T cell receptor (beta chain) is a study of blood T cell repertoires in COVID-19. At the level of the study: Both acute and convalescent COVID-19 samples were obtained from the United States, Italy and Spain.

Participant age was roughly 18 to 100 years, and participants resided in around 24 US areas. Participants reported their clinical history, and cohort assignment relied on those reports. Original handling: Amplification of reference gene primers provided the estimated nucleated cell counts. The method was immunoSEQ multiplex PCR; TCRdb's version includes in-frame clones alone and lacks a portion of them. V and J calls and clone size come straight from that table; D and trimming were deduced from the DNA. The sample includes almost 400,000 clones, roughly 88% of them seen just once. The TCR sequence derives from a woman aged 30 to 39 with acute COVID-19. Sequenced input: PBMCs or T cells enriched from blood (not recorded which).

In DNA form, the CDR3 reads TGTGCCAGCAGCCGAATGGCGACGGGAGGGAAAGGCTACACCTTC. It codes for CASSRMATGGKGYTF. This sequence joins TRBV9 and TRBJ1-2; D not resolved. Trimming pared 4 bases from V and 8 bases from J, leaving 21 bases between. Per the germline V gene, CDR1 is SGDLS and CDR2 is YYNGEE. The CDR3 is made up of 15 amino acids.